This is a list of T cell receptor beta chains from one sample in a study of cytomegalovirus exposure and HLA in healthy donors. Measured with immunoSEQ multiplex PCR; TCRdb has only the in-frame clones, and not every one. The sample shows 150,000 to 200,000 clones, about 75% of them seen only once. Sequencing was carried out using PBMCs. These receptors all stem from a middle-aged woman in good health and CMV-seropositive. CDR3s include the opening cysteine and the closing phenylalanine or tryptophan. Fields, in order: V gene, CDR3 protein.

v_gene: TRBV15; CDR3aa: CATSRDQGGFLTF
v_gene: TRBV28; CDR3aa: CASSLRQREQYF
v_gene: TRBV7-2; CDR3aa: CASSSGQGANTEAFF
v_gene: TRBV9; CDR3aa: CASSVIQGGPLNTGELFF
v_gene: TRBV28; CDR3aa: CAIGQGGNQPQHF
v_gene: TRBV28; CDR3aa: CASSLLAGGHEKLFF
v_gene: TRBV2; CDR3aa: CASSEAGGPYEQYF
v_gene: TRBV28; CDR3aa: CASSFRGFINYGYTF
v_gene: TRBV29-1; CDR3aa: CSVETGFNQPQHF
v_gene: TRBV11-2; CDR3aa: CASSASGRARNEQFF
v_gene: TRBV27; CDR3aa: CASGTELARHYEQYF
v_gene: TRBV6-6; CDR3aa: CASSYSPQGSEKLFF
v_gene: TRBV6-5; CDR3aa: CASSYSRQDTDTQYF
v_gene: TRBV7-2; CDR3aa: CASSTRAGVMSEQYF
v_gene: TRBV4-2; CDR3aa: CASSLAGTGSEQYF
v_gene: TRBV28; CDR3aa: CASSYPGGNEQFF
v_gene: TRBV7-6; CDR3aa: CASSPYSEVGNTIYF
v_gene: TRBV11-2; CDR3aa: CASSLGAASYNEQFF
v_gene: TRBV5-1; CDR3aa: CASSLQPGVDEQFF
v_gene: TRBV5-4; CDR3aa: CASSLSLAGGIGGEQFF